This T cell receptor beta chain was recovered during a study of blood T cell repertoires in COVID-19. As originally analysed: Cell counts per sample came from amplifying reference gene primers. Profiling relied on immunoSEQ multiplex PCR, and the TCRdb table lists in-frame clones only, not all of them. V and J calls and clone size are those listed in that table; D and trimming were worked out from the DNA. Of a few hundred thousand clones listed, more than 70% are singletons. This clone came up once. Trimming took 2 bases from V and 6 from J; bases not matched to a gene: 7. Germline V gene lookup returns CDR1 MNHNS and CDR2 SASEGT. The length of the CDR3 is 14 residues.

J is TRBJ2-7 and V is TRBV6-1, with 7 bases matching TRBD1. Sample: PBMCs or T cells enriched from blood (not recorded which). The source of this sequence is a man in his forties or fifties in a cohort exposed to, infected with or recovered from COVID-19 (not recorded which). Written as DNA, the CDR3 is TGTGCCAGCAGTGAAAGATGGTCAGGGGGCGAGCAGTACTTC. Its translation: CASSERWSGGEQYF.